The entry below gives a single T cell receptor beta chain sequence along with its context. The target antigen is unknown. For TCRbeta, the library was prepared with unique molecular identifiers. MiXCR, run by TCRdb on the PCR reads, gives a single entry per CDR3 protein. The sample holds around 130,000 distinct CDR3 sequences; roughly 10% are singletons and the top ten take 24%. These data are taken from a study of T-cell reconstitution after alpha-beta-depleted transplantation in children. V was shortened by 3 bases and J by 8 bases, with 13 bases between the two germline ends. The CDR3 spans 12 residues. Germline V gene data show CDR1 as GTSNPN and CDR2 as SVGIG (reference sequence). The study, taken as a whole, reports: Reportedly, alpha-beta T cells present about two months post-transplant originated from several hundred expanded clones of graft origin.

V usage is TRBV30 and J usage is TRBJ1-2; D is perhaps TRBD1 (6 bases). The source was PBMCs, mostly from graft donor cells, collected 180 days after TCRalphabeta/CD19-depleted stem cell transplant. This receptor was taken from a girl in the first two years of life who had a stem cell transplant for combined immunodeficiency, so the T cells may come from the graft donor. CDR3 loop: CAWSVQGLGYTF. CDR3 nucleotides: TGTGCCTGGAGCGTCCAGGGGCTAGGCTACACCTTC.